This entry describes one T cell receptor (beta chain). Its cognate antigen is unknown. This record belongs to a study of a mutant IDH1 vaccine in newly diagnosed glioma. Study details: Vaccinations, eight in total, occurred in weeks 1, 3, 5, 7, 11, 15, 19, 23. The first vaccination came 4-6 weeks after radiotherapy alone, or with temozolomide cycles.

Time point described: week 5, during vaccination. What each vaccine dose contained was 300 ug of mutant IDH1 20-mer peptide, accompanied by topical imiquimod. Some clones are missing from TCRdb's copy, which holds only in-frame ones; the method was immunoSEQ multiplex PCR. The sample carries 25,000 to 30,000 clones, more than 80% recorded once. V dropped 2 bases and J dropped 2 bases, with 9 bases sitting between them. CDR1 and CDR2 from the germline V gene are LGHNA and YSLEER. This CDR3 is built from 14 residues. The rearrangement uses TRBV4-3 and TRBJ2-5; a weak D match, TRBD1 (7 bases). The TCR was taken from a man aged 18 to 29 with glioma. The specimen comprised PBMCs, sampled from a glioma patient whose treatment included an IDH1 peptide vaccine. CDR3: CASSQSGGQETQYF. The CDR3 coding sequence is TGCGCCAGCAGCCAATCAGGGGGGCAAGAGACCCAGTACTTC.